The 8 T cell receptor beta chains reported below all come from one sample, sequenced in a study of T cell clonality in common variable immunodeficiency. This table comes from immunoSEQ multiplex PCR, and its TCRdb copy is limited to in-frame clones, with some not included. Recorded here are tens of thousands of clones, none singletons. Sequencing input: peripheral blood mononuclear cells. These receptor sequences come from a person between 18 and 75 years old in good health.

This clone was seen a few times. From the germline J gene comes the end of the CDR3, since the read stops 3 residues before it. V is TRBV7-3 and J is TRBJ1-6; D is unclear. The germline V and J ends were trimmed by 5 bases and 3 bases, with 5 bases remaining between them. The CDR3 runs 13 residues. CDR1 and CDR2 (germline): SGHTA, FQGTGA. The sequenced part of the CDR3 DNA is TGTGCCAGCAGCCAGAACTATAATTCACCC. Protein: CASSQNYNSP. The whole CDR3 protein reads CASSQNYNSPLHF.

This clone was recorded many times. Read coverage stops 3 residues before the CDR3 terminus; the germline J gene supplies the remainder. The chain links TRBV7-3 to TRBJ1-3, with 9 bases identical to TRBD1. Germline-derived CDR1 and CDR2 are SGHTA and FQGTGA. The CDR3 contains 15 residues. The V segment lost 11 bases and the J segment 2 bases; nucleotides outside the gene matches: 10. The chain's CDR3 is CALITGQGPGNTIYF. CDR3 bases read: TGTGCCCTCATCACCGGACAGGGGCCTGGAAACACC.

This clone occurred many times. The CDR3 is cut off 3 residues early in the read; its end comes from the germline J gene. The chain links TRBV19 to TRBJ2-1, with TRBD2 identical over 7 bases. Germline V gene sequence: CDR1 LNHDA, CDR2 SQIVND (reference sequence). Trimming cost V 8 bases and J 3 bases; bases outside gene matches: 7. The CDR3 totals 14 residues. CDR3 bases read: TGTGCCAGTGGGGCTAGCGGAATCTACAATGAG. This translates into CASGASGIYNE. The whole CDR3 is CASGASGIYNEQFF.

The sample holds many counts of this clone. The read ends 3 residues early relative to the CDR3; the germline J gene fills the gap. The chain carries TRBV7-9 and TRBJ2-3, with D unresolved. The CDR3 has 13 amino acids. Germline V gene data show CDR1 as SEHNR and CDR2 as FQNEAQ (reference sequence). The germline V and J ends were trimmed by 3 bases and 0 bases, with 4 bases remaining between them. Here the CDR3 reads CASSFGSTDTQYF. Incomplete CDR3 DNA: TGTGCCAGCAGCTTCGGGAGCACAGATACG.

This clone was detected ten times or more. CDR3 bases read: TGTGCCATCAGTGAAAGGACAGAAGCCTACGAG. Its protein product is CAISERTEAYE. The whole CDR3 protein reads CAISERTEAYEQYF. This chain links TRBV10-3 with TRBJ2-7, with D perhaps matching TRBD1 (6 bases). The read stops 3 residues short of the end of the CDR3; the missing end is completed from the germline J gene. The CDR3 has 14 residues. Trimming took 3 bases from V and 2 from J, leaving 11 bases between them. The V gene's germline CDR1 is ENHRY and CDR2 SYGVKD.

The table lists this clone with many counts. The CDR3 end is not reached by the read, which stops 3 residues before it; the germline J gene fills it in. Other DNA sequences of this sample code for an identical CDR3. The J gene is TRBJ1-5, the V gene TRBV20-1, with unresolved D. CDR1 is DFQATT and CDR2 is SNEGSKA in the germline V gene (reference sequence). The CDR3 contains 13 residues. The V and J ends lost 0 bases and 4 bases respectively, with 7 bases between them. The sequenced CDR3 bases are TGCAGTGCTAGAGAGACCGGGAATCAGCCC. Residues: CSARETGNQP. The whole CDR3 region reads CSARETGNQPQHF.

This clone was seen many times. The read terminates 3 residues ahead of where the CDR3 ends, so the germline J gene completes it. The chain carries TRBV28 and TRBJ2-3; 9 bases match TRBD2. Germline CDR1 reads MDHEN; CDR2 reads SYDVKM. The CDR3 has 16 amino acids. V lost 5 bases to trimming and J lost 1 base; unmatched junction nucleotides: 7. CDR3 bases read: TGTGCCAGCAGTCCCGAGCGGGGGGTGGGCACAGATACG. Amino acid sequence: CASSPERGVGTDT. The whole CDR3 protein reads CASSPERGVGTDTQYF.

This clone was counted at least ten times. This CDR3 is CASSNPVTGFTDTQYF. The CDR3 bases that were read are TGCGCCAGCAGCAACCCGGTGACAGGGTTCACAGATACG. V is TRBV5-1 and J is TRBJ2-3, with 7 bases fitting TRBD1. Read coverage stops 3 residues before the CDR3 terminus; the germline J gene supplies the remainder. The V and J ends lost 4 bases and 2 bases, in that order; junction bases with no gene match: 10. There are 16 residues in the CDR3. The germline V gene has CDR1 SGHRS and CDR2 YFSETQ.